Each of the 21 T cell receptor beta chains below was sequenced from the same sample in a study of T cells in Graves' hyperthyroidism and ophthalmopathy. RNA transcripts provided the source from which TCR beta CDR3 regions were amplified. TCR CDR3 underwent first-round RT-PCR with the HTBI primer set. From the multiplex PCR reads, TCRdb called clonotypes with MiXCR, one entry per CDR3 protein. The table has over 700,000 distinct CDR3 sequences, about 17% seen once. Sample: blood. These receptors originate from a woman aged 45 to 65 with Graves' hyperthyroidism that later progressed to Graves' ophthalmopathy.

The V and J genes are TRBV5-1 and TRBJ2-3; 7 bases are shared with TRBD2. Germline CDR1 and CDR2: SGHRS and YFSETQ. This CDR3 has 15 amino acids. The ends lost 6 bases at V and 6 bases at J; junction bases unmatched: 13. The CDR3 DNA reads as TGCGCCAGCACCCAGGAAGCGGGGAGGAGTGATACGCAGTATTTT. Translation: CASTQEAGRSDTQYF.

In this sample, this clonotype turned up many times. The genes are TRBV3-1 and TRBJ1-5; D is unresolved. Trimming pared 1 base from V and 9 bases from J, leaving 10 bases between. Germline values: CDR1 LGHDT, CDR2 YNNKEL (reference sequence). This CDR3 is built from 13 residues. The CDR3 DNA reads TGTGCCAGCAGCCAAGTAAATGGTCTGCCCCAGCATTTT. Its translation is CASSQVNGLPQHF.

This clonotype was detected only a few times. The rearrangement uses TRBV12-3 or TRBV12-4 and TRBJ2-7, with TRBD1 matching over 11 bases. CDR3 length: 18 residues. Trimming cost V 6 bases and J 4 bases; bases outside gene matches: 17. The CDR3 here is CASSKRLTPGQGVYEQYF. The CDR3 nucleotides are TGTGCCAGCAGCAAACGACTGACCCCGGGACAGGGGGTATACGAGCAGTACTTC.

CDR3: CSVEPLANQDGYTF. The CDR3 nucleotides are TGCAGCGTTGAACCGTTGGCAAACCAGGATGGCTACACCTTC. The J gene is TRBJ1-2, the V gene TRBV29-1, with D unclear. CDR3 length equals 14 residues. CDR1 SQVTM and CDR2 ANQGSEA come from the germline V gene. V was pared by 2 bases and J by 6 bases, with 16 bases between.

A few counts support this clonotype. This sequence joins TRBV30 and TRBJ1-1; D is perhaps TRBD1 (5 bases). The germline gives CDR1 GTSNPN, CDR2 SVGIG (reference sequence). The CDR3 length is 12 residues. Trimming took 5 bases from V and 0 from J, leaving 7 bases between them. CDR3 amino acids: CAWGHLNTEAFF. Here the CDR3 DNA reads TGTGCCTGGGGACATCTGAACACTGAAGCTTTCTTT. Full variable domain (outside the CDR3, taken from reference TRBV30 and TRBJ1-1): SQTIHQWPATLVQPVGSPLSLECTVEGTSNPNLYWYRQAAGRGLQLLFYSVGIGQISSEVPQNLSASRPQDRQFILSSKKLLLSDSGFYLCAWGHLNTEAFFGQGTRLTVV.

At least ten counts were recorded for this clonotype. The chain combines TRBV7-9 with TRBJ2-3; D is perhaps TRBD2 (6 bases). From germline, CDR1 is SEHNR and CDR2 FQNEAQ (reference sequence). This CDR3 region has 13 residues. V was pared by 4 bases and J by 8 bases, with 13 bases between. The CDR3 loop reads CASSWQEEGTQYF. In DNA form, the CDR3 reads TGTGCCAGCAGCTGGCAGGAGGAGGGTACGCAGTATTTT.

This clonotype was counted between two and nine times. This rearrangement joins TRBV19 to TRBJ1-5; no clear D. The CDR3 covers 13 residues. The V end lost 3 bases, the J end lost 2 bases, and 5 bases lay between the germline ends. Germline CDR1 LNHDA, CDR2 SQIVND (reference sequence). The CDR3 DNA is TGTGCCAGTAGTATTGGTCGCAATCAGCCCCAGCATTTT. This sequence encodes CASSIGRNQPQHF.

This clonotype was seen at least ten times. The CDR3 region has the DNA TGTGCCATCAGTGACCCGGACAGGGGGGACACTGAAGCTTTCTTT. This gives the protein CAISDPDRGDTEAFF. The V and J genes are TRBV10-3 and TRBJ1-1; 10 nucleotides agree with TRBD1. The CDR3 covers 15 residues. Germline V gene lookup returns CDR1 ENHRY and CDR2 SYGVKD. V dropped 3 bases and J dropped 3; count of bases not matched to a gene: 4.

This clonotype was counted ten times or more. The chain couples TRBV20-1 to TRBJ2-3; TRBD2 aligns across 11 bases. Germline lookup yields CDR1 DFQATT and CDR2 SNEGSKA (reference sequence). This CDR3 contains 14 residues. V was pared by 5 bases and J by 4 bases, with 5 bases of the junction left unmatched. The CDR3 nucleotides are TGCAGTGCTCGGACTAGCGGGTACTCAGATACGCAGTATTTT. Its protein product is CSARTSGYSDTQYF.

Many counts were recorded for this clonotype. V and J are TRBV7-8 and TRBJ2-5, with 9 bases identical to TRBD2. J lost 4 bases, V lost 5 bases, and 5 bases had no gene match. CDR1 SGHVS and CDR2 FQNEAQ come from the germline V gene. The CDR3 is made up of 14 amino acids. CDR3: CASSHSGGGETQYF. The CDR3 DNA sequence: TGTGCCAGCAGCCATAGCGGGGGTGGAGAGACCCAGTACTTC.

The chain links TRBV6-1 to TRBJ2-2; 11 positions agree with TRBD1. The CDR3 is made up of 18 amino acids. Germline CDR1 MNHNS, CDR2 SASEGT. Trimming cost V 10 bases and J 1 base; bases outside gene matches: 14. CDR3 sequence: CAIGDAGQGAWNTGELFF. CDR3 DNA: TGTGCCATCGGTGACGCCGGACAGGGGGCTTGGAACACCGGGGAGCTGTTTTTT.

The gene calls are TRBV5-8 and TRBJ2-7; 7 nucleotides match TRBD1. J was trimmed by 3 bases and V by 2 bases; bases with no gene match: 5. Germline V CDR1 and CDR2: SGHTS, YDEGEE. CDR3 length: 14 residues. CDR3 sequence: CASSFGTAGYEQYF. The CDR3 DNA sequence: TGTGCCAGCAGCTTTGGGACAGCTGGCTACGAGCAGTACTTC.

V and J are TRBV9 and TRBJ1-1; D not certain. Trimming shortened V by 4 bases and J by 7 bases, and 14 bases separated the two germline ends. Germline V gene lookup returns CDR1 SGDLS and CDR2 YYNGEE. This CDR3 comprises 13 residues. CDR3 sequence: CASSLAGGYEAFF. The CDR3 DNA follows: TGTGCCAGCAGCCTCGCTGGAGGGTATGAAGCTTTCTTT.

The chain joins TRBV27 to TRBJ1-2, with 8 bases lining up with TRBD1. V lost 3 bases to trimming and J lost 8 bases; unmatched junction nucleotides: 11. This CDR3 has 15 residues. The V gene's germline CDR1 is MNHEY and CDR2 SMNVEV (reference sequence). Here the CDR3 reads CASSFGSQGVAGYTF. CDR3 in DNA: TGTGCCAGCAGTTTCGGGTCACAGGGGGTGGCCGGCTACACCTTC.

The V call is TRBV27, the J call TRBJ1-1; the D gene is possibly TRBD1 (5 bases). Trimming shortened V by 5 bases and J by 7 bases, and 14 bases separated the two germline ends. Per germline, CDR1 MNHEY and CDR2 SMNVEV (reference sequence). This CDR3 has 13 residues. The CDR3 coding sequence is TGTGCCAGCAGTCCCGGGACCGGCAATGAAGCTTTCTTT. It codes for CASSPGTGNEAFF.

This clonotype was found a few times. This chain joins TRBV27 and TRBJ2-3, with TRBD1 matching 9 bases. Germline lookup yields CDR1 MNHEY and CDR2 SMNVEV (reference sequence). Trimming at V came to 10 bases and at J to 2 bases, leaving 4 bases not matched to a gene. This CDR3 has 13 residues. CDR3 sequence (DNA): TGTGCCATTCGGGACAGGGCCACAGATACGCAGTATTTT. Translated, it gives CAIRDRATDTQYF.

This clonotype was picked up a small number of times. The genes are TRBV7-8 and TRBJ2-1; TRBD2 matches at 8 bases. The junction had 5 bases not matched to a gene; V was cut back by 3 bases and J by 4 bases. The length of the CDR3 is 15 residues. Germline V CDR1 and CDR2: SGHVS, FQNEAQ. CDR3 nucleotides: TGTGCCAGCAGCTTTGGCGGGGGGAATTACAATGAGCAGTTCTTC. Its protein is CASSFGGGNYNEQFF.

The V gene is TRBV5-6, the J gene TRBJ1-2, with 9 bases that match TRBD1. The CDR3 is made up of 16 amino acids. CDR1 SGHDT and CDR2 YYEEEE come from the germline V gene. The V gene end was trimmed by 4 bases and the J gene end by 0 bases; junction bases not matched to a gene: 7. CDR3: CASSPDRGRPNYGYTF. CDR3 coding DNA: TGTGCCAGCAGCCCGGACAGGGGCCGTCCTAACTATGGCTACACCTTC.

In its sample, this clonotype was seen a few times. The rearrangement uses TRBV6-5 and TRBJ2-7; possibly TRBD1 for D (6 bases). The CDR3 sequence is 15 residues long. Deletions cut 2 bases from V and 6 bases from J, with 17 bases between. Germline V CDR1 and CDR2: MNHEY, SVGAGI. For the CDR3, the DNA is TGTGCCAGCAGTTACGCCAACTCCGGCAGGGGCGAGCAGTACTTC. Residues: CASSYANSGRGEQYF.

Many counts were recorded for this clonotype. The rearrangement uses TRBV7-6 and TRBJ1-1, with 7 bases aligning to TRBD1. Germline loops: CDR1 SGHVS, CDR2 FNYEAQ. With 1 base clipped from V and 2 bases from J, the junction kept 7 bases outside the gene matches. The CDR3 covers 16 residues. CDR3 nucleotide sequence: TGTGCCAGCAGCTTAGGACTACAGGGGAGCAACACTGAAGCTTTCTTT. Its protein product is CASSLGLQGSNTEAFF.

The CDR3 spells CASSPSTGAETQYF. The CDR3 DNA sequence: TGTGCCAGCAGCCCCTCGACAGGGGCAGAGACCCAGTACTTC. V is TRBV9 and J is TRBJ2-5, with 8 bases that match TRBD1. The V gene's germline CDR1 is SGDLS and CDR2 YYNGEE. The CDR3 has 14 residues. The V segment lost 4 bases and the J segment 4 bases; nucleotides outside the gene matches: 6.